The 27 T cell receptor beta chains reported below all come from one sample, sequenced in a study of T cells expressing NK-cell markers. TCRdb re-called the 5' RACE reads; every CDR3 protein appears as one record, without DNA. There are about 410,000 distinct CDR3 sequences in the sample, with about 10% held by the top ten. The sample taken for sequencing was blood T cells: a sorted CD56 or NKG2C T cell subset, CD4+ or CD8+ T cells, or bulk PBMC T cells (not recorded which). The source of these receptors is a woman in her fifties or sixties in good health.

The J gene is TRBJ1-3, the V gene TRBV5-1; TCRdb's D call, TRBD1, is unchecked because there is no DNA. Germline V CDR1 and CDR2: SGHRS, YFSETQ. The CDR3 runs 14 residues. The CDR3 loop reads CASSLSQGENTIYF.

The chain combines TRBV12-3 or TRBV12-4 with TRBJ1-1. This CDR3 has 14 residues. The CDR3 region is CASSLARGYTEAFF.

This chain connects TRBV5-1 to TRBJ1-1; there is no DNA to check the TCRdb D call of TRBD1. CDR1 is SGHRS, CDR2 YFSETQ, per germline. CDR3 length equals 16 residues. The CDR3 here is CASSLGDREGNTEAFF.

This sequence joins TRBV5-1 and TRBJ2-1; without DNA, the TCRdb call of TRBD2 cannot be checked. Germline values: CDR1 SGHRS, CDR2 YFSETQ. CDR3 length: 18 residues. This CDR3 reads CASSLGASGRSGRSEQFF.

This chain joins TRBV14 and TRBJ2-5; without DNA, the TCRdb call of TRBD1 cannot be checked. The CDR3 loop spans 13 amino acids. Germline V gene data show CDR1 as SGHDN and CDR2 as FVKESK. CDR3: CASRQQGEETQYF. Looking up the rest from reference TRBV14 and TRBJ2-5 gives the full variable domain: EAGVTQFPSHSVIEKGQTVTLRCDPISGHDNLYWYRRVMGKEIKFLLHFVKESKQDESGMPNNRFLAERTGGTYSTLKVQPAELEDSGVYFCASRQQGEETQYFGPGTRLLVL.

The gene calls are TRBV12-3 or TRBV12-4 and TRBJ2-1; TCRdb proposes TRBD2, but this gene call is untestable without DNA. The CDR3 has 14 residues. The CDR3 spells CASSPTRAYNEQFF.

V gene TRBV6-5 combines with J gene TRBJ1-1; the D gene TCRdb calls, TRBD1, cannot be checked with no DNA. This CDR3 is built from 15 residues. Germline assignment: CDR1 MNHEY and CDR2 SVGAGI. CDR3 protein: CASRGDRGANTEAFF.

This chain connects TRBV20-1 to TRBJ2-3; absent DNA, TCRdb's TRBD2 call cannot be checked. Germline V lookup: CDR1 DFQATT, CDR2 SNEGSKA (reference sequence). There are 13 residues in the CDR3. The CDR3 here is CSGGTRSPDTQYF.

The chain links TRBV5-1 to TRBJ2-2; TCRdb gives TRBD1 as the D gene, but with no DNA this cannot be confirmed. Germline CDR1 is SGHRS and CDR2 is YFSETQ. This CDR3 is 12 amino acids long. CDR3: CATATGIGELFF.

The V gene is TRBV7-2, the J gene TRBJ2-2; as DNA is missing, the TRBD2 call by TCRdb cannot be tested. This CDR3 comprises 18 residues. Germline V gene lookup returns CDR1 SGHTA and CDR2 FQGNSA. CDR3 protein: CASSLISGRFANTGELFF.

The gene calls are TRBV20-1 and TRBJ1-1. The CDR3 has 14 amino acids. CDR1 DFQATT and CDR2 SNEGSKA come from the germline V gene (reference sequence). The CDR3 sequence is CSARGLQGNTEAFF.

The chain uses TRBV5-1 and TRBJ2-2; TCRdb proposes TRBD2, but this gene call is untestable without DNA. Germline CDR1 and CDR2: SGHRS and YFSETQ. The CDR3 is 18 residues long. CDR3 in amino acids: CASSLTTPGGRAGGELFF. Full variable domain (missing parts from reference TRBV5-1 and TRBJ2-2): KAGVTQTPRYLIKTRGQQVTLSCSPISGHRSVSWYQQTPGQGLQFLFEYFSETQRNKGNFPGRFSGRQFSNSRSEMNVSTLELGDSALYLCASSLTTPGGRAGGELFFGEGSRLTVL.

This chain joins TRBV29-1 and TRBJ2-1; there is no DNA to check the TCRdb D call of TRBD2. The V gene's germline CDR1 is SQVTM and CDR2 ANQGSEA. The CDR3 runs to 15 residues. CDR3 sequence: CSARGSGRGYNEQFF.

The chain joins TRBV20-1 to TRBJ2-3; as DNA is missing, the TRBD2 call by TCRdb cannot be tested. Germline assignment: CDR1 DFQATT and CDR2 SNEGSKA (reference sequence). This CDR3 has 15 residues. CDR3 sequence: CSARDVGEGTDTQYF.

CDR3 amino acids: CSARGPAGRGGELFF. This chain uses TRBV20-1 with TRBJ2-2; TCRdb selects TRBD1, and the lack of DNA leaves this call unchecked. CDR1 and CDR2 from the germline V gene are DFQATT and SNEGSKA (reference sequence). The CDR3 totals 15 residues.

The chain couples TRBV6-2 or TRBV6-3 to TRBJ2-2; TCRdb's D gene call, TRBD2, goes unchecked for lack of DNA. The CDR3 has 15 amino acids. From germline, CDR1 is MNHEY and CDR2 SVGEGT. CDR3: CASSPSGIGTGELFF.

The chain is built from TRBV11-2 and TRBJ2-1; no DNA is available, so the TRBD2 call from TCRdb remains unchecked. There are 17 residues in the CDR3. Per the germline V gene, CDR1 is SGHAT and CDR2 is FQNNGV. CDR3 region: CASSIGTSGGSYNEQFF.

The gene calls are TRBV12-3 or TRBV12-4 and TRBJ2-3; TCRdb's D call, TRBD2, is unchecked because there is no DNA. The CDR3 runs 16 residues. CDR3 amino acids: CASSYYRDYYTDTQYF.

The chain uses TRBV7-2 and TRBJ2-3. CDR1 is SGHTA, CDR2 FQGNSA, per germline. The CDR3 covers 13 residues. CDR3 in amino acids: CASGNRLTDTQYF.

The CDR3 region is CASSPHENYGYTF. The V call is TRBV11-2, the J call TRBJ1-2. The CDR3 is made up of 13 amino acids. The germline gives CDR1 SGHAT, CDR2 FQNNGV. Full variable domain (rest looked up from reference TRBV11-2 and TRBJ1-2): EAGVAQSPRYKIIEKRQSVAFWCNPISGHATLYWYQQILGQGPKLLIQFQNNGVVDDSQLPKDRFSAERLKGVDSTLKIQPAKLEDSAVYLCASSPHENYGYTFGSGTRLTVV.

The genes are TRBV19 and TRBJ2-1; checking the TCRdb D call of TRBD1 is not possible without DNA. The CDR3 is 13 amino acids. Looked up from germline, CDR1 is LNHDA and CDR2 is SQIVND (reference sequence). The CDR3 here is CASSSAVYNEQFF.

The CDR3: CASSSFSNEQFF. The chain uses TRBV3-1 and TRBJ2-1. The germline CDR1 and CDR2 sequences are LGHDT and YNNKEL (reference sequence). This CDR3 region has 12 residues.

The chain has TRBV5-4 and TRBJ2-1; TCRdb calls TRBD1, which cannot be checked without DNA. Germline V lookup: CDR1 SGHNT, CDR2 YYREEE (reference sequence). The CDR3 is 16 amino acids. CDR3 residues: CASSRRVTDSYNEQFF. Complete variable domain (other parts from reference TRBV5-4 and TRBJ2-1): ETGVTQSPTHLIKTRGQQVTLRCSSQSGHNTVSWYQQALGQGPQFIFQYYREEENGRGNFPPRFSGLQFPNYSSELNVNALELDDSALYLCASSRRVTDSYNEQFFGPGTRLTVL.

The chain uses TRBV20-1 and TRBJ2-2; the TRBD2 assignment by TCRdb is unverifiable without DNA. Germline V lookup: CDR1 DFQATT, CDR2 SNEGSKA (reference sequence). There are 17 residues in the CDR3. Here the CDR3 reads CSARGYRSSGMTGELFF.

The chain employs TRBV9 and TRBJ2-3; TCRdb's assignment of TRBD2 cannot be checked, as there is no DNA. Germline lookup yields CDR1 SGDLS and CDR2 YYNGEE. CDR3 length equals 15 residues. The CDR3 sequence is CASSVEGRERDTQYF.

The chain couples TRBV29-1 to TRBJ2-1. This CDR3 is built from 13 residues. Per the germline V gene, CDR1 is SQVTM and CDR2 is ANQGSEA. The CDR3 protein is CSGEGYSYNEQFF.

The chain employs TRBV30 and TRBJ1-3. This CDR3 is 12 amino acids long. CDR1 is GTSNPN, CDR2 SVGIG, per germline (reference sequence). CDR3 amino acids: CAWSVEGNTIYF.